These 3 T cell receptor beta chains share one sample of origin, sequenced in a study of blood T cell repertoires in COVID-19. Clones were read by immunoSEQ multiplex PCR, and TCRdb kept only the in-frame ones, dropping some. The table records 350,000 to 450,000 clones, around 86% of them present only once. The sample comprised peripheral blood. The receptors shown here come from a human donor in a cohort sampled during active COVID-19.

This chain connects TRBV19 to TRBJ2-4; TRBD1 might be the D (5 bases). Per germline, CDR1 LNHDA and CDR2 SQIVND (reference sequence). The ends were cut back, 5 bases at V and 0 bases at J, with 17 bases in the middle. There are 17 residues in the CDR3. The CDR3 nucleotides read TGTGCCAGTAGTTCCCGACAGACCCAGCTAGCCAAAAACATTCAGTACTTC. It translates to CASSSRQTQLAKNIQYF.

V and J are TRBV18 and TRBJ2-5; the match to TRBD2 covers 9 bases. Per the germline V gene, CDR1 is KGHSH and CDR2 is LQKENI. V shed 4 bases, J shed 4 bases, and the junction held 7 bases outside the gene matches. This CDR3 is built from 15 residues. This chain's CDR3 is CASSLLAGEGETQYF. Written as DNA, the CDR3 is TGTGCCAGCTCACTCTTAGCGGGAGAGGGAGAGACCCAGTACTTC.

This chain uses TRBV6-4 with TRBJ2-1; D may be TRBD2 (7 bases). CDR1 is MRHNA, CDR2 SNTAGT, per germline. The CDR3 is 12 residues long. V lost 3 bases and J lost 12, with 12 bases in between. The CDR3 loop reads CASSEGASGQFF. CDR3 DNA sequence: TGTGCCAGCAGTGAGGGGGCTAGCGGGCAGTTCTTC.